This record looks at one TCR beta chain sequence and its context. No antigen is known for it. Assays captured roughly 9.3 x 10^4 TCR templates per sample. The assay was immunoSEQ multiplex PCR, and TCRdb's table has in-frame clones only and misses some. The table has about 100,000 clones, about 93% seen once. V was shortened by 3 bases and J by 4 bases, with 10 bases between the two germline ends. The CDR3 extends over 14 amino acids. Germline values: CDR1 SGHAT, CDR2 FQNNGV. The source of the sample is a study of siplizumab effects on memory and regulatory T cells. Findings of the study overall: Naive T cells seemed more diverse than memory cells and seemed major alloresponse contributors. Assignment of a naive or memory phenotype failed for roughly 75-95% of the proliferating CD4+ or CD8+ clones. Siplizumab produced a significant reduction in alloreactive sequences that were traceable to unstimulated CD4+ memory cells.

The sample was Tregs sorted from blood. This chain connects TRBV11-2 to TRBJ1-3; D perhaps matches TRBD1 (6 bases). The receptor was derived from a human donor in good health. CDR3 loop: CASSFGGEGNTIYF. CDR3 in DNA: TGTGCCAGCAGCTTCGGGGGCGAAGGAAACACCATATATTTT. Variable domain in full (rest from reference TRBV11-2 and TRBJ1-3): EAGVAQSPRYKIIEKRQSVAFWCNPISGHATLYWYQQILGQGPKLLIQFQNNGVVDDSQLPKDRFSAERLKGVDSTLKIQPAKLEDSAVYLCASSFGGEGNTIYFGEGSWLTVV.